This T cell receptor (beta chain) was recovered during a study of blood T cell repertoires in COVID-19 (dated by TCRdb to 2018 to 2020). Turning to the overall study: Collaborator samples came from the United States, Italy and Spain and covered acute and convalescent phases of COVID-19. The material from the prospective study consisted of cDNA or gDNA derived from T cells, B-cell-depleted T cells, or PBMCs. The dataset comprised deeply sampled blood TCRbeta repertoires from subjects exposed to, actively infected with, or recovered from COVID-19. The repertoires were released in a freely available public database intended as a resource for research on the immune response to SARS-CoV-2. Samples were obtained from the ongoing ImmuneRACE study (first 160 participants) and from over 1,000 subjects provided by 6 global collaborators. Nearly every sample came with metadata listing a de-identified subject ID, COVID-19 status, age in years and sex. Where HLA class I and class II types were available, the types were taken from metadata supplied by the sample provider, not from assay-based typing. Results the study describes overall, beyond this receptor: The amount of clinical and demographic metadata varied by source and participant and was provided uncurated.

The immunoSEQ Assay, a bias-controlled multiplex PCR, was used to amplify TCRbeta CDR3 regions from genomic DNA. On the study's bioinformatics: The number of nucleated cells in each sample was estimated by amplification of reference gene primers within the assay. To quantify the absolute abundance of each unique TCRbeta CDR3 rearrangement, sequence reads were collapsed and filtered. For each sample, productive Simpson clonality was calculated as the square root of Simpson's diversity index across productive rearrangements. TCRdb holds this immuneACCESS table with in-frame rearrangements only. Some clones are missing; in checked studies, unresolved V genes explain under half, and the rest has no known cause. The V and J calls and clone size were taken over from that table, and D and trimming were inferred from the DNA. The sample table records about 120,000 clones; around 90% of these occur just once. The ten largest clones capture approximately 3.9% of the sample.

For this chain, trimming is 2 bases at the V end and 7 bases at the J end, and the number of junction bases without a gene match is 5. From the cysteine up to the phenylalanine, the CDR3 has a length of 14 residues. Solely the CDR3 DNA is kept, with 42 bases framed from the first base. Based on the germline V gene, the CDR1 and CDR2 sequences are MGHRA and YSYEKL. About this clone: No cognate antigen has been identified for it. Base qualities are missing; no much larger clone stands one base away.

In Seattle, one collaborating source enrolled patients while the infection was active and tracked those patients longitudinally over the course of disease. Each collaborating institution followed its own protocols to collect whole blood in K2EDTA tubes. For TCRbeta analysis, collaborator samples were shipped as frozen whole blood, as isolated PBMCs, or as DNA extracted from either sample type. Source material: peripheral blood. The TCR originated in a woman in her fifties or sixties with COVID-19, enrolled during active disease. This sequence uses TRBV4-1 and TRBJ1-2; 9 central bases correspond to TRBD1. The CDR3 amino acid sequence is: CASSQQQGAVGYTF. The sequenced DNA: TGCGCCAGCAGCCAACAACAGGGGGCGGTTGGCTACACCTTC.